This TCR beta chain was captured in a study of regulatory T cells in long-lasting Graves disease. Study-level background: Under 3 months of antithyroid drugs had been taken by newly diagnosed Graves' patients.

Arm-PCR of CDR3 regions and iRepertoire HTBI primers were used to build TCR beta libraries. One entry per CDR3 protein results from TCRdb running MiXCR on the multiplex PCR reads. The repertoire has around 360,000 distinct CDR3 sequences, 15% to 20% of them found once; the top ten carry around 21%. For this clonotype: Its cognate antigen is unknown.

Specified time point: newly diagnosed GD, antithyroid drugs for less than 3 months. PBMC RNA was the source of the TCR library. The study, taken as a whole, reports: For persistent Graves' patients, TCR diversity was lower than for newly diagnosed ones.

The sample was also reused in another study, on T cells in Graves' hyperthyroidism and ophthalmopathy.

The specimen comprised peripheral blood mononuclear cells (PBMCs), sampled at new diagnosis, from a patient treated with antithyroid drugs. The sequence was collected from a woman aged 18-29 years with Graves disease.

CDR3 loop: CSVEKGTLDTDTQYF. As DNA, the CDR3 is TGCAGCGTTGAAAAGGGGACCCTAGATACAGATACGCAGTATTTT. The chain joins TRBV29-1 to TRBJ2-3; TRBD1 or TRBD2 may be the D gene (5 bases each). The CDR3 totals 15 residues. Germline values: CDR1 SQVTM, CDR2 ANQGSEA. V was cut by 2 bases and J by 3 bases, with 15 bases left in between.